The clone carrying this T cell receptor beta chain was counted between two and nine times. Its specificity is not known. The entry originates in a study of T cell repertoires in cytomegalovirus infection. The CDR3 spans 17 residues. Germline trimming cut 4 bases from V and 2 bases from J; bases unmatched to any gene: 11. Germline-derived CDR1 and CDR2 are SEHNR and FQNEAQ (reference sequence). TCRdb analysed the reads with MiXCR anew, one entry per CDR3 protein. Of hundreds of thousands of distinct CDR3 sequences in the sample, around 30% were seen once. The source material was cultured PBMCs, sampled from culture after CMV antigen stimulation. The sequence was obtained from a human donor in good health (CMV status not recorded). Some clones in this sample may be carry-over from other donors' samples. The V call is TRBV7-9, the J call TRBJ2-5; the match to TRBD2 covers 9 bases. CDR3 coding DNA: TGTGCCAGCAGCTCACCAGGAAGACTAGCGGCTCAAGAGACCCAGTACTTC. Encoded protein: CASSSPGRLAAQETQYF.